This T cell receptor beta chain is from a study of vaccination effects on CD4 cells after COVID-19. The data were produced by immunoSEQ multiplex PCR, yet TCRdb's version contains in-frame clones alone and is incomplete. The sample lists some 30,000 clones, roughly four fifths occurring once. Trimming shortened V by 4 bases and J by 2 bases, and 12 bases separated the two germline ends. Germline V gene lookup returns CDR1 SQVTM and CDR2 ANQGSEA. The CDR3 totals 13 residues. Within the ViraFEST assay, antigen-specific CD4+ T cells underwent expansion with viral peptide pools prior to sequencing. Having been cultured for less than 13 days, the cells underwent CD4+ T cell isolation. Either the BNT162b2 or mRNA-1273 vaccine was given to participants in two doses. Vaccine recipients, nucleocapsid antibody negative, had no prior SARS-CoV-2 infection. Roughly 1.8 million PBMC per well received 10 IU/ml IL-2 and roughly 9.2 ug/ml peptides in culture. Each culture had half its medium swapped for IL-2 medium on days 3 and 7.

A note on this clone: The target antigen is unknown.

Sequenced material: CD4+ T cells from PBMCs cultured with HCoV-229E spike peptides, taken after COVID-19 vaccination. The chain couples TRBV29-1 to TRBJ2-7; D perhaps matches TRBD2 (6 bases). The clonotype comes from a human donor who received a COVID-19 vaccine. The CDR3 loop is CSVGSGLTYEQYF. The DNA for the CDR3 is TGCAGCGTTGGATCGGGACTCACCTACGAGCAGTACTTC.